Described below is a single T cell receptor (beta chain) sequence and its context. What it binds is unknown. The length of the CDR3 is 16 residues. Germline CDR1 reads LNHNV; CDR2 reads YYDKDF (reference sequence). Trimming shortened V by 1 base and J by 8 bases, and 17 bases separated the two germline ends. The data were taken from a study of cytomegalovirus exposure and HLA in healthy donors. Study findings and constraints: Most sequenced TCRs were rare (though some public TCRs occurred in many donors). According to the study, 150 to 200 TCR beta chains were cytomegalovirus-associated. Reportedly, diagnosis of cytomegalovirus status by the classifier showed high specificity and sensitivity.

The data were produced by immunoSEQ multiplex PCR, yet TCRdb's version contains in-frame clones alone and is incomplete. The sample holds 70,000 or so clones, around 93% seen once. Input material: PBMCs. The V and J genes are TRBV15 and TRBJ1-4, with D tentatively TRBD1 (6 bases). The clonotype originates from a woman aged 18-35 years in good health and CMV-seronegative. CDR3 loop: CATSRGPGASSEKLFF. In DNA form, the CDR3 reads TGTGCCACCAGCAGAGGTCCAGGGGCGAGTTCGGAAAAACTGTTTTTT.